These 30 T cell receptor beta chains came from one sample sequenced in a study of technical replicates of blood from a handful of donors. Clones were read by immunoSEQ multiplex PCR, and TCRdb kept only the in-frame ones, dropping some. The profile shows 65,000 to 80,000 clones, approximately 95% of them singletons. The specimen was T cells isolated from PBMCs. These TCRs come from a human donor in good health.

CDR3 sequence: CASSLQRKGNEKLFF. CDR3 DNA: TGTGCCAGCAGCTTACAGAGAAAAGGAAATGAAAAACTGTTTTTT. The genes are TRBV6-1 and TRBJ1-4; no clear D gene. Germline CDR1 MNHNS, CDR2 SASEGT. The CDR3 contains 15 residues. V was pared by 6 bases and J by 5 bases, with 16 bases between.

V and J are TRBV7-9 and TRBJ1-1; no reliable D call. The V end was cut by 3 bases, the J end by 8 bases, with 13 bases between. Germline CDR1 reads SEHNR; CDR2 reads FQNEAQ (reference sequence). The CDR3 has 13 amino acids. In DNA, the CDR3 is TGTGCCAGCAGCTTCCCGGCGGAGGTAGAAGCTTTCTTT. Translation gives CASSFPAEVEAFF.

The CDR3 loop reads CASSDGTSGTDTQYF. In DNA form, the CDR3 reads TGTGCCAGCAGCGACGGGACTAGCGGCACAGATACGCAGTATTTT. The chain links TRBV5-4 to TRBJ2-3, with 10 bases identical to TRBD2. Germline V CDR1 and CDR2: SGHNT, YYREEE (reference sequence). The CDR3 covers 15 residues. J was trimmed by 1 base and V by 4 bases; bases with no gene match: 3.

The chain is built from TRBV27 and TRBJ1-1, with a possible D match to TRBD1 (5 bases). V lost 7 bases to trimming and J lost 0 bases, with 6 bases between them. CDR3 length equals 12 residues. Germline values: CDR1 MNHEY, CDR2 SMNVEV (reference sequence). The CDR3 protein is CASKQVNTEAFF. CDR3 sequence (DNA): TGTGCCAGCAAACAGGTGAACACTGAAGCTTTCTTT.

This clone was counted once. V gene TRBV28 combines with J gene TRBJ1-2; D unresolved. CDR3 length: 12 residues. Germline CDR1 is MDHEN and CDR2 is SYDVKM. V lost 8 bases to trimming and J lost 1 base, with 8 bases between them. The CDR3, as DNA: TGTGCCAGCGCTGTGAGTAACTATGGCTACACCTTC. It codes for CASAVSNYGYTF.

This chain connects TRBV5-4 to TRBJ2-7; 9 bases align to TRBD1. J lost 6 bases, V lost 4 bases, and 11 bases had no gene match. The CDR3 spans 15 residues. Germline assignment: CDR1 SGHNT and CDR2 YYREEE (reference sequence). CDR3 loop: CASSRGQGEVFEQYF. DNA for the CDR3: TGTGCCAGCAGCCGGGGACAGGGCGAGGTTTTCGAGCAGTACTTC.

The gene calls are TRBV19 and TRBJ1-1; D not resolved. Between the trimmed V and J ends, which lost 7 bases and 0 bases, there was a span of 3 bases. The CDR3 is made up of 11 amino acids. The germline CDR1 and CDR2 sequences are LNHDA and SQIVND (reference sequence). Here the CDR3 reads CASIMNTEAFF. CDR3 sequence (DNA): TGTGCCAGTATAATGAACACTGAAGCTTTCTTT.

The CDR3 DNA is TGTGCCAGCAGCTTAACATCGGCCGGGAACACCATATATTTT. This translates into CASSLTSAGNTIYF. The rearrangement uses TRBV11-2 and TRBJ1-3; no reliable D call. V lost 2 bases to trimming and J lost 7 bases, with 12 bases between them. CDR1 and CDR2 from the germline V gene are SGHAT and FQNNGV. The CDR3 length is 14 residues.

The chain employs TRBV19 and TRBJ2-4; perhaps TRBD2 as D (6 bases). The V end lost 7 bases, the J end lost 6 bases, and 19 bases lay between the germline ends. This CDR3 is 15 amino acids long. The germline V gene has CDR1 LNHDA and CDR2 SQIVND (reference sequence). DNA for the CDR3: TGTGCCAGTAAAAGAGGCGGGATCGGGGGAAACATTCAGTACTTC. This sequence encodes CASKRGGIGGNIQYF.

This clone was counted a single time. The CDR3 region is CASSYPTGGRTYEQYF. The CDR3 region has the DNA TGTGCCAGCAGCTACCCCACGGGGGGCCGCACCTACGAGCAGTACTTC. The V and J genes are TRBV11-2 and TRBJ2-7; D possibly corresponds to TRBD2 (7 bases). The CDR3 extends over 16 amino acids. Germline loops: CDR1 SGHAT, CDR2 FQNNGV. Trimming shortened V by 4 bases and J by 2 bases, and 18 bases separated the two germline ends.

The chain uses TRBV4-1 and TRBJ2-3, with 7 bases matching TRBD2. The CDR3 loop spans 15 amino acids. Germline trimming cut 0 bases from V and 6 bases from J; bases unmatched to any gene: 6. The germline V gene has CDR1 MGHRA and CDR2 YSYEKL. This CDR3 is CASSQEGGGVDTQYF. The DNA of the CDR3 is TGCGCCAGCAGCCAAGAGGGTGGGGGGGTGGATACGCAGTATTTT.

This chain connects TRBV4-1 to TRBJ2-7, with D perhaps TRBD2 (6 bases). The CDR3 spans 14 residues. Trimming stripped 5 bases from V and 0 bases from J, with 11 bases between. Germline CDR1 MGHRA, CDR2 YSYEKL. DNA for the CDR3: TGCGCCAGCAGCGATCGAGCGGGCTCCTACGAGCAGTACTTC. Its translation: CASSDRAGSYEQYF.

J is TRBJ2-7 and V is TRBV5-1, with 7 nucleotides matching TRBD1. With V trimmed by 4 bases and J by 2 bases, 6 bases remained unmatched. CDR1 is SGHRS and CDR2 is YFSETQ in the germline V gene. The CDR3 extends over 14 amino acids. CDR3 sequence: CASSATGDAYEQYF. Written as DNA, the CDR3 is TGCGCCAGCAGCGCCACAGGGGACGCCTACGAGCAGTACTTC. Variable domain in full (rest from reference TRBV5-1 and TRBJ2-7): KAGVTQTPRYLIKTRGQQVTLSCSPISGHRSVSWYQQTPGQGLQFLFEYFSETQRNKGNFPGRFSGRQFSNSRSEMNVSTLELGDSALYLCASSATGDAYEQYFGPGTRLTVT.

The chain is built from TRBV5-6 and TRBJ1-2; weak D call: TRBD1 (6 bases). The CDR3 has 13 amino acids. V dropped 0 bases and J dropped 6 bases, with 9 bases sitting between them. CDR1 is SGHDT, CDR2 YYEEEE, per germline. This chain's CDR3 is CASSLDRVDGYTF. Written as DNA, the CDR3 is TGTGCCAGCAGCTTGGACAGGGTTGATGGCTACACCTTC.

The chain employs TRBV7-9 and TRBJ1-2; TRBD1 matches at 7 bases. The CDR3 has 16 residues. Germline V gene data show CDR1 as SEHNR and CDR2 as FQNEAQ (reference sequence). V was pared by 5 bases and J by 5 bases, with 14 bases of the junction left unmatched. This CDR3 is CASSLSGDREIYGYTF. The CDR3 DNA sequence: TGTGCCAGCAGCCTTTCGGGGGACAGAGAAATTTATGGCTACACCTTC.

This clone was recorded only once. The chain couples TRBV29-1 to TRBJ1-5, with TRBD1 identical over 7 bases. This CDR3 is 14 amino acids long. Germline V gene sequence: CDR1 SQVTM, CDR2 ANQGSEA. V lost 6 bases, J lost 5 bases, and 10 bases stayed unmatched. The CDR3 DNA reads as TGCAGCGTGAGGACAGGAGGGAGCGATCAGCCCCAGCATTTT. Translated, it gives CSVRTGGSDQPQHF.

This chain connects TRBV9 to TRBJ1-2; D unclear. Trimming took off 4 bases at V and 3 bases at J, with 13 bases between the two ends. Per the germline V gene, CDR1 is SGDLS and CDR2 is YYNGEE. This CDR3 region has 14 residues. As DNA, the CDR3 is TGTGCCAGCAGCCCCGAGGGAGCATACTATGGCTACACCTTC. Translating it yields CASSPEGAYYGYTF.

This clone has only one observation. The rearrangement links TRBV19 to TRBJ2-1, with 8 nucleotides matching TRBD2. The CDR3 runs 13 residues. Germline CDR1 and CDR2: LNHDA and SQIVND (reference sequence). Losses at the gene ends were 6 bases for V and 6 bases for J; bases not matched to a gene: 4. The CDR3 DNA sequence: TGTGCCAGTAGACCTCGGGGGGGCAATGAGCAGTTCTTC. Translated: CASRPRGGNEQFF.

The chain has TRBV6-6 and TRBJ1-1; TRBD1 matches 9 bases. CDR3 length: 16 amino acids. With V trimmed by 2 bases and J by 10 bases, 14 bases remained unmatched. Looked up from germline, CDR1 is MNHNY and CDR2 is SVGAGI (reference sequence). In DNA form, the CDR3 reads TGTGCCAGCAGTTACGGCCCAGGGACAGGGCGATTTGCAGCTTTCTTT. The encoded protein is CASSYGPGTGRFAAFF.

The chain is built from TRBV7-6 and TRBJ1-2; possible D gene TRBD1, 6 bases. Per germline, CDR1 SGHVS and CDR2 FNYEAQ. With 5 bases removed from V and 7 bases from J, the gap between germline ends came to 14 bases. The CDR3 is made up of 13 amino acids. The CDR3 here is CASSLHGQFGYTF. The CDR3 DNA reads as TGTGCCAGCAGCCTCCACGGACAGTTTGGCTACACCTTC.

The rearrangement uses TRBV25-1 and TRBJ1-4; 8 nucleotides agree with TRBD1. CDR3 length: 14 amino acids. The germline V gene encodes CDR1 MGHDK and CDR2 SYGVNS. V was clipped by 4 bases and J by 3 bases; unmatched bases: 1. The CDR3 DNA follows: TGTGCCAGCAGTGGGGGACAGGCTAATGAAAAACTGTTTTTT. This sequence encodes CASSGGQANEKLFF.

Comment on this clone: A read error may account for a junction end that differs from germline. The chain joins TRBV5-1 to TRBJ2-7; D unresolved. CDR1 and CDR2 (germline): SGHRS, YFSETQ. CDR3 size: 12 residues. CDR3 bases: TGCGCCAGCAGCTTGGCCTCCGACGAGCAGTACTTC. It translates to CASSLASDEQYF.

The chain's CDR3 is CASSSRQGVGFGYTF. DNA of the CDR3: TGCGCCAGCAGCTCCCGACAGGGGGTAGGTTTTGGCTACACCTTC. The rearrangement joins TRBV5-1 to TRBJ1-2, with 9 bases identical to TRBD1. Per germline, CDR1 SGHRS and CDR2 YFSETQ. After removal of 3 bases from V and 7 bases from J, the junction contained 10 bases not matched to a gene. The CDR3 consists of 15 residues.

V is TRBV28 and J is TRBJ1-4; TRBD1 agrees at 8 bases. Unmatched junction bases numbered 11, after V lost 6 bases and J lost 5 bases. This CDR3 is built from 16 residues. CDR1 MDHEN and CDR2 SYDVKM come from the germline V gene. The CDR3 region is CASSPLSGQGNEKLFF. In DNA form, the CDR3 reads TGTGCCAGCAGCCCTCTATCAGGACAGGGCAATGAAAAACTGTTTTTT.

The chain has TRBV12-5 and TRBJ1-2; the D gene is possibly TRBD1 (5 bases). This CDR3 has 16 amino acids. Germline V lookup: CDR1 LGHNT, CDR2 FRNRAP. Deletions cut 0 bases from V and 4 bases from J, with 15 bases between. Here the CDR3 DNA reads TGTGCTAGTGGTTTGGTACCCGGGGGGAGTTCCTATGGCTACACCTTC. Protein sequence: CASGLVPGGSSYGYTF.

The chain has TRBV20-1 and TRBJ2-1, with D perhaps matching TRBD2 (6 bases). Germline V gives CDR1 DFQATT, CDR2 SNEGSKA (reference sequence). V gave up 6 bases and J gave up 6 bases, with 9 bases separating them. The CDR3 loop spans 11 amino acids. CDR3 sequence: CSAAGTNEQFF. CDR3 in DNA: TGCAGTGCCGCGGGGACCAATGAGCAGTTCTTC.

The chain carries TRBV9 and TRBJ2-7, with D perhaps matching TRBD2 (8 bases). The CDR3 runs 15 residues. Germline CDR1 SGDLS, CDR2 YYNGEE. Deletions cut 3 bases from V and 3 bases from J, with 16 bases between. CDR3 region: CASSEGAGGIYEQYF. DNA for the CDR3: TGTGCCAGCAGCGAGGGGGCGGGGGGAATCTACGAGCAGTACTTC.

V gene TRBV5-6 combines with J gene TRBJ2-1; TRBD2 aligns across 16 bases. Unmatched junction bases numbered 5, after V lost 4 bases and J lost 4 bases. The length of the CDR3 is 17 residues. Germline CDR1 and CDR2: SGHDT and YYEEEE. For the CDR3, the DNA is TGTGCCAGCAGCCTGGGGACTAGCGGGGGGGCTTACAATGAGCAGTTCTTC. Translation: CASSLGTSGGAYNEQFF.

This clone was seen a single time. The chain links TRBV2 to TRBJ1-3; the D gene is possibly TRBD1 (6 bases). Germline V gene sequence: CDR1 SNHLY, CDR2 FYNNEI. CDR3 length: 16 amino acids. V gave up 0 bases and J gave up 3 bases, with 12 bases separating them. The CDR3, as DNA: TGTGCCAGCAGTGAAGCTCGGGGGGCGCTTGGAAACACCATATATTTT. Residues: CASSEARGALGNTIYF.

The chain links TRBV10-2 to TRBJ2-5; perhaps TRBD1 as D (5 bases). Germline CDR1 is WSHSY and CDR2 is SAAADI. V shed 6 bases and J shed 0 bases, with 14 bases lying between them. CDR3 length: 15 amino acids. CDR3 DNA: TGCGCCAGCAGCGAACAGGCCTCGTACCAAGAGACCCAGTACTTC. It is translated as CASSEQASYQETQYF.